This paragraph covers one T cell receptor beta chain sequence. TCRdb keeps only in-frame clones here, not all; method: immunoSEQ multiplex PCR. The sample shows 150,000 to 200,000 clones, more than 70% of them seen only once. The data are from a study of blood T cell repertoires in COVID-19. Overall study: Sites in the United States, Italy and Spain provided acute and convalescent COVID-19 samples.

Trimming cost V 4 bases and J 5 bases, with 10 bases left between them. Germline CDR1 SGHTS, CDR2 YDEGEE. CDR3 length equals 13 residues. This sequence originates from a woman in her seventies who had recovered from COVID-19. The sample taken for sequencing was peripheral blood. The V gene is TRBV5-8, the J gene TRBJ1-5; D unresolved. The CDR3 reads CASSRQADQPQHF. The DNA for the CDR3 is TGTGCCAGCAGCCGCCAGGCCGATCAGCCCCAGCATTTT.